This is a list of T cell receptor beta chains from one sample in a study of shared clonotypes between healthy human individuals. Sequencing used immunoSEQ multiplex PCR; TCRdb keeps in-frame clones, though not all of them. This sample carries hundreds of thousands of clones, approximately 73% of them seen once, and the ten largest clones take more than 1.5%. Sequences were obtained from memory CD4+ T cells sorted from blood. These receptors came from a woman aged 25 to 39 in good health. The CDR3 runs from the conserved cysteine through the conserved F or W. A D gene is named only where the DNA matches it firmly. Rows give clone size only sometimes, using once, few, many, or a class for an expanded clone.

CDR3aa: CASGLSPRGGVKDTQYF
CDR3nt: TGTGCTAGTGGTTTGTCCCCCCGGGGGGGGGTGAAAGATACGCAGTATTTT
v_gene: TRBV12-5
j_gene: TRBJ2-3
abundance: few
d_gene: TRBD2

CDR3aa: CASSEARKNTEAFF
CDR3nt: TGTGCCAGCAGTGAGGCCAGGAAGAACACTGAAGCTTTCTTT
v_gene: TRBV2
j_gene: TRBJ1-1
abundance: -
d_gene: -

CDR3aa: CASSPPIYF
CDR3nt: TGTGCCAGCAGCCCCCCCATATATTTT
v_gene: TRBV28
j_gene: TRBJ1-3
abundance: -
d_gene: -

CDR3aa: CASSPGLAGESDTQYF
CDR3nt: TGTGCCAGCAGCCCGGGACTAGCGGGAGAATCAGATACGCAGTATTTT
v_gene: TRBV7-9
j_gene: TRBJ2-3
abundance: -
d_gene: TRBD2

CDR3aa: CASSLESPQGRGSSDTQYF
CDR3nt: TGTGCCAGCAGCTTAGAATCCCCCCAGGGGCGGGGTTCATCGGATACGCAGTATTTT
v_gene: TRBV13
j_gene: TRBJ2-3
abundance: few
d_gene: -

CDR3aa: CASSEGPGNTIYF
CDR3nt: TGTGCCAGCAGTGAGGGTCCTGGAAACACCATATATTTT
v_gene: TRBV6-1
j_gene: TRBJ1-3
abundance: -
d_gene: -

CDR3aa: CASSPGTGTDTGELFF
CDR3nt: TGTGCCAGCTCACCAGGGACAGGGACGGACACCGGGGAGCTGTTTTTT
v_gene: TRBV18
j_gene: TRBJ2-2
abundance: few
d_gene: TRBD1

CDR3aa: CASGRIAGTSGQNEQFF
CDR3nt: TGTGCCAGCGGGAGGATTGCCGGGACTAGCGGGCAGAATGAGCAGTTCTTC
v_gene: TRBV27
j_gene: TRBJ2-1
abundance: -
d_gene: TRBD2

CDR3aa: CSAATWTVHTEAFF
CDR3nt: TGCAGCGCTGCAACTTGGACAGTCCACACTGAAGCTTTCTTT
v_gene: TRBV29-1
j_gene: TRBJ1-1
abundance: -
d_gene: -

CDR3aa: CASSPLVQLGEKLFF
CDR3nt: TGTGCCAGCAGTCCCCTAGTACAGTTAGGCGAAAAACTGTTTTTT
v_gene: TRBV28
j_gene: TRBJ1-4
abundance: -
d_gene: -

CDR3aa: CASSQGNRGLGYGYTF
CDR3nt: TGCGCCAGCAGCCAAGGGAACAGGGGTTTGGGCTATGGCTACACCTTC
v_gene: TRBV4-1
j_gene: TRBJ1-2
abundance: -
d_gene: TRBD1

CDR3aa: CASSMGLAGDEQFF
CDR3nt: TGCGCCAGCAGCATGGGACTAGCGGGAGATGAGCAGTTCTTC
v_gene: TRBV5-1
j_gene: TRBJ2-1
abundance: -
d_gene: TRBD2